This TCR beta chain emerged from a study of identical twins. Turning to this clonotype: The antigen remains undetermined.

General study findings and limits: Reduced insertions were recorded for abundant cord blood beta clonotypes, with no such pattern in memory repertoires. Interpretation of the results relied on cross-sectional statistical analysis and not on following the same donors. There was an excess of low generation probability in the out-of-frame alpha sequences that twins shared.

TCRdb processed the 5' RACE reads anew with MiXCR; each CDR3 protein has one entry. This table holds roughly 1,500,000 distinct CDR3 sequences, 25% to 35% found once. This CDR3 comprises 20 residues. Trimming left V 1 base short and J 2 bases short, with 28 bases between. Germline loops: CDR1 SGHRS, CDR2 YFSETQ. Healthy Caucasian donors formed the entire cohort. The sequence derives from a newborn girl in good health. This sequence joins TRBV5-1 and TRBJ2-7; possibly TRBD1 for D (8 bases). Material for sequencing was cord blood. The CDR3 is CASSLSRGYKDRGPAYEQYF. The DNA of the CDR3 is TGCGCCAGCAGCTTGTCGCGGGGGTATAAAGACAGGGGACCTGCCTACGAGCAGTACTTC.